This is a list of T cell receptor beta chains from one sample in a study of somatic mutations in cytotoxic T cells in rheumatoid arthritis. The table came from immunoSEQ multiplex PCR; TCRdb's copy has only in-frame clones and leaves some out. The sample has just over 15,000 clones; less than 85% are singletons. What was sequenced was CD8+ T cells sorted from blood. Receptors originate from an adult with rheumatoid arthritis. CDR3s include the opening cysteine and the closing phenylalanine or tryptophan. A D gene is named only where the DNA matches it firmly. Rows may omit the clone size; those that give it use once, few, many or a size class.

v_gene	d_gene	j_gene	abundance	CDR3nt	CDR3aa
TRBV5-6	.	TRBJ2-7	.	TGTGCCAGCAGCTTGGAGGTAGGGGACGAGCAGTACTTC	CASSLEVGDEQYF
TRBV6-5	.	TRBJ1-4	.	TGTGCCAGCAGTTACTCGGGGGGGGAAGGTGAAAAACTGTTTTTT	CASSYSGGEGEKLFF
TRBV27	.	TRBJ2-2	.	TGTGCCAGCAGTCCCACCCGGGACACCGGGGAGCTGTTTTTT	CASSPTRDTGELFF
TRBV2	.	TRBJ2-3	.	TGTGCCAGCAGTGAAACTATGACAGTTTCTAGCACAGATACGCAGTATTTT	CASSETMTVSSTDTQYF
TRBV7-2	.	TRBJ2-7	few	TGTGCCAGCAGCTTAGCTCTACCTTACGAGCAGTACTTC	CASSLALPYEQYF
TRBV5-1	.	TRBJ1-1	once	TGCGCCAGCAGCAACTCAGGGAGTGACACTGAAGCTTTCTTT	CASSNSGSDTEAFF
TRBV5-8	.	TRBJ1-6	.	TGTGCCAGCAGCTTGGAGGGTTGGTCCTATAATTCACCCCTCCACTTT	CASSLEGWSYNSPLHF
TRBV10-3	.	TRBJ1-1	.	TGTGCCACCAGGACCTTTTTCACTGAAGCTTTCTTT	CATRTFFTEAFF
TRBV6-1	.	TRBJ2-1	.	TGTGCTACAGGGTACAATGAGCAGTTCTTC	CATGYNEQFF
TRBV11-2	TRBD2	TRBJ2-1	few	TGTGCCAGCAGCTTATCCGGCGGGAGGATGTTTGAGCAGTTCTTC	CASSLSGGRMFEQFF
TRBV28	.	TRBJ1-1	.	TGTGCCAGCAGTACCCTCCAGGATCTTACTGAAGCTTTCTTT	CASSTLQDLTEAFF
TRBV7-9	.	TRBJ2-1	.	TGTGCCAGCAGCGGGGGTGTTTTTTACAATGAGCAGTTCTTC	CASSGGVFYNEQFF
TRBV5-4	.	TRBJ2-1	once	TGTGCCAGCAGCGAAGACTGGACCAGCTCCTACAATGAGCAGTTCTTC	CASSEDWTSSYNEQFF
TRBV7-9	.	TRBJ1-1	.	TGTGCCAGCAGCTTAAGTATAGACATGAACACTGAAGCTTTCTTT	CASSLSIDMNTEAFF
TRBV5-5	TRBD1	TRBJ1-6	once	TGTGCCAGCAGCGCCGGGACAGGTTATAATTCACCCCTCCACTTT	CASSAGTGYNSPLHF
TRBV29-1	.	TRBJ1-4	.	TGCAGCGTTTCAAGGGACGCAACTAATGAAAAACTGTTTTTT	CSVSRDATNEKLFF
TRBV27	TRBD2	TRBJ2-2	once	TGTGCCAGCCCATCAGCCGGGACTAGCGGGAGGGCCTCGAGAACCGGGGAGCTGTTTTTT	CASPSAGTSGRASRTGELFF
TRBV6-1	TRBD2	TRBJ2-2	.	TGTGCCAGCAGTGAGCTAGCGGGAGGGGGGGACACCGGGGAGCTGTTTTTT	CASSELAGGGDTGELFF
TRBV11-3	.	TRBJ2-1	.	TGTGCCAGCAGCGCAGAAAACGGTGAGCAGTTCTTC	CASSAENGEQFF
TRBV7-9	.	TRBJ2-1	.	TGTGCCAGCAGCTTCACTCACACCTACAATGAGCAGTTCTTC	CASSFTHTYNEQFF
TRBV6-1	TRBD1	TRBJ1-2	.	TGTGCCAGCGTGGACAGGGTGTCCTATGGCTACACCTTC	CASVDRVSYGYTF
TRBV28	.	TRBJ2-7	.	TGTGCCAGCAGTTTATGGGGGGGTCTTTACGAGCAGTACTTC	CASSLWGGLYEQYF
TRBV7-9	TRBD2	TRBJ2-1	.	TGTGCCAGCAGCTTCTCGGGACTAGCGGACAATGAGCAGTTCTTC	CASSFSGLADNEQFF
TRBV2	.	TRBJ1-2	.	TGTGCCAGCAGTGACAGGGAATCCTATGGCTACACCTTC	CASSDRESYGYTF
TRBV6-1	.	TRBJ2-7	once	TGTGCCAGCACTCCACGCAGGTCGACCTACGAGCAGTACTTC	CASTPRRSTYEQYF
TRBV4-1	.	TRBJ2-7	few	TGCGCCAGCAGCCAGGACAAAAACGAGCAGTACTTC	CASSQDKNEQYF
TRBV18	TRBD1	TRBJ2-1	.	TGTGCCAGCTCATCCTCGGACAGGCCCAATGAGCAGTTCTTC	CASSSSDRPNEQFF
TRBV2	TRBD2	TRBJ2-7	.	TGTGCCAGCAGTCAACTAGCGCACACTCCCTACGAGCAGTACTTC	CASSQLAHTPYEQYF